This T cell receptor beta chain was captured in a study of blood T cell repertoires in COVID-19. On the study more broadly: Sites across the United States, Italy and Spain contributed samples from acute and convalescent COVID-19. In each case, the material was cDNA or gDNA derived from T cells, B-cell-depleted T cells, or PBMCs.

Authors' analysis steps: Reference gene primer amplification gave estimated nucleated cell counts. Libraries were prepared by immunoSEQ multiplex PCR; TCRdb keeps only in-frame clonotypes and omits some of them. The DNA was the basis for D and trimming; V, J and clone size are from that table. Of about 220,000 clones in the sample, about 78% were seen once. The CDR3 is 14 residues long. The V gene's germline CDR1 is MNHEY and CDR2 SVGAGI. Trimming at V came to 6 bases and at J to 6 bases, leaving 10 bases not matched to a gene. This rearrangement joins TRBV6-5 to TRBJ1-2, with 7 bases matching TRBD1. This sequence was found in a woman in her sixties or seventies with acute or convalescent COVID-19. Sample: peripheral blood. The chain's CDR3 is CASSRSPDRNGYTF. DNA for the CDR3: TGTGCCAGCAGCCGCTCCCCGGACAGGAATGGCTACACCTTC.